This paragraph reports one TCR beta chain. The antigen is undetermined. The germline V gene encodes CDR1 WSHSY and CDR2 SAAADI. Trimming cost V 6 bases and J 2 bases, with 14 bases left between them. The CDR3 loop spans 14 amino acids. The PCR had 60 Vbeta and 13 Jbeta primers. Sequencing was performed with immunoSEQ multiplex PCR; in TCRdb, only in-frame clones are kept and a portion is missing. The sample holds 150,000 or so clones, over 75% seen once. This sample was included in a study of cytomegalovirus exposure and HLA in healthy donors. Study-level information: Previous work identified roughly 120 million unique TCR beta sequences from some 170 million T cells. Study conclusions and caveats: Reports described diagnosis of cytomegalovirus status by the classifier as highly specific and sensitive.

V is TRBV10-2 and J is TRBJ2-7; possibly TRBD2 for D (5 bases). The clonotype originates from a man in his thirties or forties in good health and CMV-seropositive. Source material: PBMCs. The CDR3 loop reads CASSPRGQAYEQYF. CDR3 bases: TGCGCCAGCAGCCCCCGCGGGCAGGCCTACGAGCAGTACTTC.